These 3 T cell receptor beta chains were all obtained from the same sample, sequenced in a study of regulatory T cells in long-lasting Graves disease. TCR beta libraries were built with iRepertoire HTBI primers and Arm-PCR of CDR3 regions. MiXCR was run by TCRdb on the multiplex PCR reads, yielding one entry per CDR3 protein. The data contain fewer than 550,000 distinct CDR3 sequences, around 17% of them singletons. The time point: newly diagnosed GD, antithyroid drugs for less than 3 months. TCR sequences were obtained from RNA taken from PBMCs. These data also formed part of another study, on T cells in Graves' hyperthyroidism and ophthalmopathy.

The material was peripheral blood mononuclear cells (PBMCs), obtained at new diagnosis, from a patient treated with antithyroid drugs. These receptors came from a young woman with Graves disease.

This clonotype occurred a few times. The rearrangement links TRBV6-2 or TRBV6-3 to TRBJ2-2, with 9 bases identical to TRBD2. Trimming at V came to 0 bases and at J to 7 bases, leaving 9 bases not matched to a gene. Germline V gives CDR1 MNHEY, CDR2 SVGEGT. CDR3 length: 17 residues. The CDR3 sequence: CASSYSALAGVGGELFF. Here the CDR3 DNA reads TGTGCCAGCAGTTACTCGGCTTTAGCGGGAGTTGGCGGGGAGCTGTTTTTT.

This chain connects TRBV20-1 to TRBJ2-3, with D possibly matching TRBD2 (7 bases). The CDR3 is 14 residues long. Trimming cost V 4 bases and J 4 bases, with 15 bases left between them. Germline V lookup: CDR1 DFQATT, CDR2 SNEGSKA (reference sequence). The CDR3, as DNA: TGCAGTGCTAACCTAGCGGCAGGGGCAGATACGCAGTATTTT. It codes for CSANLAAGADTQYF.

V gene TRBV20-1 combines with J gene TRBJ1-2, with 8 bases that match TRBD1. This CDR3 region has 14 residues. CDR1 is DFQATT, CDR2 SNEGSKA, per germline (reference sequence). Trimming removed 6 bases from V and 7 bases from J; junction bases left unmatched: 13. Here the CDR3 DNA reads TGCAGTGCCGGGAGGCGACAGGGGCCCAGTGGCTACACCTTC. As protein: CSAGRRQGPSGYTF.